This TCR beta chain was documented in a study of tumor and adjacent non-tumor tissue in lung cancer. The library came from three nested PCR rounds adapted from ARM-PCR protocols. TCRdb passed the multiplex PCR reads through MiXCR, listing each CDR3 protein once. The sample comprises almost 75,000 distinct CDR3 sequences, roughly 70% of which are singletons, and about 27% rests with the top ten. No cell sorting was done before RNA was extracted from the tissue. This non-tumor lung sample came from over 3 cm beyond the tumor edge. CDR3 length: 17 amino acids. Germline assignment: CDR1 SGHVS and CDR2 FQNEAQ. After removal of 5 bases from V and 2 bases from J, the junction contained 11 bases not matched to a gene. This clonotype was seen repeatedly, ten times or more.

Source material: distant non-tumor lung tissue. The chain links TRBV7-8 to TRBJ2-5; 10 nucleotides match TRBD1. The sequence derives from a woman aged 45-65 years with non-small cell lung cancer. CDR3 sequence reads: CASSPRRQGARQETQYF. DNA for the CDR3: TGTGCCAGCAGCCCTAGAAGACAGGGGGCTCGGCAAGAGACCCAGTACTTC. The variable domain in full, completed from reference TRBV7-8 and TRBJ2-5, reads GAGVSQSPRYKVAKRGQDVALRCDPISGHVSLFWYQQALGQGPEFLTYFQNEAQLDKSGLPSDRFFAERPEGSVSTLKIQRTQQEDSAVYLCASSPRRQGARQETQYFGPGTRLLVL.